This T cell receptor beta chain was sequenced for a study of T cell repertoires in cytomegalovirus infection. Study-level information: Public TCR beta signatures marked donors with CMV infection and the matching HLA.

TCRdb reanalysed the reads using MiXCR and keeps one entry per CDR3 protein. Of roughly 320,000 distinct CDR3 sequences listed, around a tenth are singletons. Study-level points and caveats: The cumulative frequency of public TCR beta families identified carriers of CMV plus the relevant HLA. The ex vivo response was dominated by HLA-C-restricted CMV-specific TCR beta clonotypes.

In regard to this clonotype: Antigen: not known.

The V segment lost 5 bases and the J segment 3 bases; nucleotides outside the gene matches: 9. This CDR3 spans 16 amino acids. Germline CDR1 and CDR2: SEHNR and FQNEAQ (reference sequence). The rearrangement joins TRBV7-9 to TRBJ2-5; TRBD2 agrees at 10 bases. The sequencing input was PBMCs. The clonotype was recovered from a human donor in good health (CMV status not recorded). Some clones in this sample may be carry-over from other donors' samples. CDR3 amino acids: CASSAGAGGPKETQYF. The CDR3 region has the DNA TGTGCCAGCAGCGCCGGAGCGGGGGGGCCGAAAGAGACCCAGTACTTC.